The subject of this entry is one T cell receptor beta chain. No antigen is known for it. Measured with immunoSEQ multiplex PCR; TCRdb has only the in-frame clones, and not every one. The data show hundreds of thousands of clones, with 90% to 95% seen just once and 0.11% held by the top ten. CDR3 length: 14 residues. The germline V gene has CDR1 MGHRA and CDR2 YSYEKL. The V and J ends lost 2 bases and 5 bases, in that order; junction bases with no gene match: 6. Naive CD8 cells were CD45RO-negative, positively selected for CCR7, excluding terminally differentiated effector memory CD45RA+ cells. None of the donors, who were healthy HIV-negative adults, had recently had acute infections or vaccinations. This sample was included in a study of shared clonotypes between healthy human individuals. Study-level information: Every donor yielded three CD4 naive, three CD4 memory, two CD8 naive and one CD8 memory plate. Overall study findings and caveats: Enrolling few donors narrowed the genetic and exposure-history diversity that was represented.

The chain employs TRBV4-1 and TRBJ2-7, with 7 positions matching TRBD1. The sample comprised naive CD8+ T cells sorted from blood. The sequence came from a woman aged 25 to 45 in good health. The CDR3 region has the DNA TGCGCCAGCAGCCAACCTACAGGGGTCCACGAGCAGTACTTC. It encodes CASSQPTGVHEQYF.